Below, 18 T cell receptor beta chains from the same sample are listed, as sequenced in a study of OX40 agonist ivuxolimab in advanced cancers. Profiled with immunoSEQ multiplex PCR; TCRdb holds only in-frame clones, not every one. Of under 5,500 clones in the sample, roughly two thirds were seen once. The specimen was CD4+ or CD8+ T cells sorted from blood, collected in a trial of the OX40 agonist ivuxolimab. The receptors here all came from an adult with an advanced solid tumor such as melanoma, head and neck, liver or kidney cancer.

The chain joins TRBV7-9 to TRBJ2-7; 10 bases are a match to TRBD1. This CDR3 has 15 residues. V was pared by 5 bases and J by 2 bases, with 6 bases of the junction left unmatched. CDR1 and CDR2 (germline): SEHNR, FQNEAQ (reference sequence). CDR3 amino acids: CASSTPGQGTYEQYF. The CDR3 nucleotides read TGTGCCAGCAGCACACCGGGACAGGGGACCTACGAGCAGTACTTC.

This clone was detected a few times. V is TRBV10-3 and J is TRBJ2-6; 7 bases fit TRBD1. The V segment lost 3 bases and the J segment 2 bases; nucleotides outside the gene matches: 13. The CDR3 has 19 amino acids. Looked up from germline, CDR1 is ENHRY and CDR2 is SYGVKD. In DNA, the CDR3 is TGTGCCATCAGTGACCCGGGACAGTGGATCCTTCCTGGGGCCAACGTCCTGACTTTC. It encodes CAISDPGQWILPGANVLTF.

V gene TRBV4-3 combines with J gene TRBJ2-1; D remains ambiguous. Germline CDR1 is LGHNA and CDR2 is YSLEER. The CDR3 has 13 residues. V lost 4 bases, J lost 4 bases, and 8 bases lay in between. As DNA, the CDR3 is TGCGCCAGCAGCCCAGCTACATACAATGAGCAGTTCTTC. Its protein is CASSPATYNEQFF.

V is TRBV7-9 and J is TRBJ2-7; 7 bases agree with TRBD1. Germline V gene data show CDR1 as SEHNR and CDR2 as FQNEAQ (reference sequence). J lost 3 bases, V lost 3 bases, and 8 bases had no gene match. The CDR3 length is 15 residues. The DNA for the CDR3 is TGTGCCAGCAGCTTTGAGGTCAGGGGGTACTACGAGCAGTACTTC. Translation: CASSFEVRGYYEQYF.

This chain joins TRBV7-1 and TRBJ2-6; D call uncertain. TRBV7-1 belongs to the ORF category, with a function that is uncertain. The CDR3 extends over 16 amino acids. V lost 5 bases and J lost 0, with 11 bases in between. CDR3 nucleotides: TGTGCCAGCAGCAGATGGACCAACTCTGGGGCCAACGTCCTGACTTTC. It encodes CASSRWTNSGANVLTF.

This chain connects TRBV4-1 to TRBJ1-6; 7 nucleotides match TRBD1. With 4 bases clipped from V and 3 bases from J, the junction kept 9 bases outside the gene matches. Germline V CDR1 and CDR2: MGHRA, YSYEKL. The CDR3 is 17 residues long. This CDR3 is CASSRDFRDSYNSPLHF. The CDR3 DNA follows: TGCGCCAGCAGCCGAGATTTCCGGGACAGCTATAATTCACCCCTCCACTTT.

This clone was found a few times. This sequence joins TRBV4-3 and TRBJ2-1; D is possibly TRBD1 (5 bases). V lost 0 bases to trimming and J lost 7 bases, with 13 bases between them. Germline V gene lookup returns CDR1 LGHNA and CDR2 YSLEER. This CDR3 is built from 15 residues. CDR3: CASSQDRRQMNEQFF. The CDR3 nucleotides read TGCGCCAGCAGCCAAGATCGTAGACAGATGAATGAGCAGTTCTTC.

The J gene is TRBJ1-3, the V gene TRBV4-1; D is undetermined. This CDR3 has 14 amino acids. Germline lookup yields CDR1 MGHRA and CDR2 YSYEKL. Trimming took 0 bases from V and 0 from J, leaving 3 bases between them. This CDR3 is CASSQDGSGNTIYF. The CDR3 DNA sequence: TGCGCCAGCAGCCAAGACGGCTCTGGAAACACCATATATTTT.

The V gene is TRBV7-9, the J gene TRBJ2-2; D unresolved. The length of the CDR3 is 14 residues. V lost 1 base and J 5 bases, leaving 8 bases between the germline ends. The germline V gene has CDR1 SEHNR and CDR2 FQNEAQ (reference sequence). The DNA for the CDR3 is TGTGCCAGCAGCTTAGAGGAGCGAACCGGGGAGCTGTTTTTT. Translating gives CASSLEERTGELFF.

The chain is built from TRBV28 and TRBJ1-1; perhaps TRBD1 as D (6 bases). Trimming took off 3 bases at V and 12 bases at J, with 17 bases between the two ends. The CDR3 extends over 13 amino acids. Germline V gives CDR1 MDHEN, CDR2 SYDVKM. The CDR3 DNA reads TGTGCCAGCAGTTTTCCTAGACAGGATACTTCTTTCTTT. This translates into CASSFPRQDTSFF. The full variable domain, in which reference TRBV28 and TRBJ1-1 provide the parts outside the CDR3, is DVKVTQSSRYLVKRTGEKVFLECVQDMDHENMFWYRQDPGLGLRLIYFSYDVKMKEKGDIPEGYSVSREKKERFSLILESASTNQTSMYLCASSFPRQDTSFFGQGTRLTVV.

The rearrangement uses TRBV27 and TRBJ1-2; tentative D call: TRBD1 (5 bases). The germline V gene has CDR1 MNHEY and CDR2 SMNVEV (reference sequence). The ends were cut back, 5 bases at V and 7 bases at J, with 17 bases in the middle. CDR3 length equals 14 residues. The CDR3 sequence is CASSRTGTRVGYTF. CDR3 coding DNA: TGTGCCAGCAGTCGGACCGGGACCAGAGTTGGCTACACCTTC.

This clone was detected only a few times. V and J are TRBV25-1 and TRBJ1-2; D might be TRBD1 (5 bases). In germline, CDR1 is MGHDK, CDR2 SYGVNS. V shed 6 bases and J shed 8 bases, with 19 bases lying between them. CDR3 size: 14 residues. This chain's CDR3 is CASRGDGWLGGYTF. CDR3 bases: TGTGCCAGCAGGGGGGACGGATGGCTTGGGGGCTACACCTTC.

The chain combines TRBV4-2 with TRBJ2-1; the D is unclear. V lost 0 bases and J 5 bases, leaving 8 bases between the germline ends. Looked up from germline, CDR1 is LGHNA and CDR2 is YNFKEQ. CDR3 length: 14 residues. The CDR3 DNA reads as TGTGCCAGCAGCCAAGATCGGAGTGACAATGAGCAGTTCTTC. This translates into CASSQDRSDNEQFF.

The rearrangement joins TRBV2 to TRBJ1-2; D is possibly TRBD1 (6 bases). Trimming left V 6 bases short and J 5 bases short, with 13 bases between. This CDR3 has 13 residues. Germline loops: CDR1 SNHLY, CDR2 FYNNEI. CDR3 sequence (DNA): TGTGCCAGCAGCTTACAGGGAGGGTATGGCTACACCTTC. Amino acids: CASSLQGGYGYTF. Drawing the rest from reference TRBV2 and TRBJ1-2, the complete variable domain is EPEVTQTPSHQVTQMGQEVILRCVPISNHLYFYWYRQILGQKVEFLVSFYNNEISEKSEIFDDQFSVERPDGSNFTLKIRSTKLEDSAMYFCASSLQGGYGYTFGSGTRLTVV.

The rearrangement links TRBV5-1 to TRBJ2-1; D is perhaps TRBD2 (6 bases). The germline CDR1 and CDR2 sequences are SGHRS and YFSETQ. This CDR3 contains 12 residues. Trimming cost V 4 bases and J 15 bases, with 17 bases left between them. The CDR3 spells CASSPGGSNPFF. DNA of the CDR3: TGCGCCAGCAGCCCAGGAGGGTCGAATCCGTTCTTC. The whole variable domain, filled in from reference TRBV5-1 and TRBJ2-1, reads KAGVTQTPRYLIKTRGQQVTLSCSPISGHRSVSWYQQTPGQGLQFLFEYFSETQRNKGNFPGRFSGRQFSNSRSEMNVSTLELGDSALYLCASSPGGSNPFFGPGTRLTVL.

This clone was seen more than once but under ten times. The V call is TRBV10-1, the J call TRBJ2-7, with D unclear. The V end was cut by 4 bases, the J end by 12 bases, with 7 bases between. There are 9 residues in the CDR3. The germline gives CDR1 WNHNN, CDR2 SYGVQD (reference sequence). The CDR3 is CASSGAWYF. DNA of the CDR3: TGCGCCAGCAGTGGGGCTTGGTACTTC.

The V call is TRBV28, the J call TRBJ2-7; 10 nucleotides align to TRBD1. The CDR3 is made up of 15 amino acids. J lost 3 bases, V lost 10 bases, and 12 bases had no gene match. Germline V lookup: CDR1 MDHEN, CDR2 SYDVKM. For the CDR3, the DNA is TGTGCCATCAGGGTCGGGACAGGGGATTTCTACGAGCAGTACTTC. This sequence encodes CAIRVGTGDFYEQYF.

About this clone: Within the sample, other DNA sequences also encode this same CDR3. The rearrangement uses TRBV6-5 and TRBJ1-5; weak D call: TRBD1 (5 bases). Germline CDR1 MNHEY, CDR2 SVGAGI. The V end lost 0 bases, the J end lost 2 bases, and 5 bases lay between the germline ends. There are 14 residues in the CDR3. The CDR3 DNA reads TGTGCCAGCAGTTACTCGGGGGGCAATCAGCCCCAGCATTTT. Residues: CASSYSGGNQPQHF.